The 13 T cell receptor beta chains reported below all come from one sample, sequenced in a study of identical twins. TCRdb re-analysed the 5' RACE reads in MiXCR, keeping a single row per CDR3 protein. The sample consists of under 250,000 distinct CDR3 sequences, 9.4% of them appearing once. Sequenced: memory (CD45RO+) T cells sorted from blood. Source of these receptors: a woman aged 18-29 years in good health.

The J gene is TRBJ2-1, the V gene TRBV12-3 or TRBV12-4, with 11 positions matching TRBD2. V lost 5 bases to trimming and J lost 6 bases; unmatched junction nucleotides: 9. The CDR3 spans 16 residues. In nucleotides, the CDR3 is TGTGCCAGCAGTCAATCACATAGCGGGAGGGCCAATGAGCAGTTCTTC. This gives the protein CASSQSHSGRANEQFF.

V gene TRBV5-1 combines with J gene TRBJ2-7; D is ambiguous. Germline V gene lookup returns CDR1 SGHRS and CDR2 YFSETQ. V lost 0 bases and J 3 bases, leaving 13 bases between the germline ends. This CDR3 spans 15 amino acids. DNA for the CDR3: TGCGCCAGCAGCTTGGTAACCGGGCGCGACTACGAGCAGTACTTC. The encoded protein is CASSLVTGRDYEQYF.

This clonotype was detected only a few times. CDR3 sequence reads: CASSWGGGNTEAFF. The CDR3 nucleotides are TGTGCCAGCAGCTGGGGAGGCGGGAACACTGAAGCTTTCTTT. The chain is built from TRBV5-5 and TRBJ1-1; D ambiguous. The CDR3 extends over 14 amino acids. V was clipped by 3 bases and J by 1 base, with 10 bases between them. Germline-derived CDR1 and CDR2 are SGHKS and YYEKEE (reference sequence).

This clonotype was seen at least ten times. V usage is TRBV6-2 or TRBV6-3 and J usage is TRBJ2-7; D remains unclear. Trimming removed 2 bases from V and 4 bases from J, with 15 bases in between. The CDR3 length is 15 residues. Germline V gene sequence: CDR1 MNHEY, CDR2 SVGEGT. CDR3 DNA sequence: TGTGCCAGCAGTTACAGAGTCCCAGTAAGTTACGAGCAGTACTTC. Protein: CASSYRVPVSYEQYF.

The chain is built from TRBV15 and TRBJ1-1; 7 nucleotides agree with TRBD1. This CDR3 is 15 amino acids long. Germline V gene sequence: CDR1 LNHNV, CDR2 YYDKDF (reference sequence). J lost 0 bases, V lost 1 base, and 2 bases had no gene match. The CDR3: CATSRAQGVNTEAFF. CDR3 coding DNA: TGTGCCACCAGCAGAGCCCAGGGGGTGAACACTGAAGCTTTCTTT.

This clonotype turned up a few times. The rearrangement uses TRBV27 and TRBJ2-2; TRBD2 is a possible D gene (6 bases). In germline, CDR1 is MNHEY, CDR2 SMNVEV (reference sequence). The V end was cut by 2 bases, the J end by 9 bases, with 13 bases between. The CDR3 runs to 14 residues. CDR3 sequence (DNA): TGTGCCAGCAGTTTACGCAGGGAGGAGAGGGAGCTGTTTTTT. Amino acids: CASSLRREERELFF.

V and J are TRBV12-3 or TRBV12-4 and TRBJ2-2; D uncertain. The CDR3 consists of 14 residues. V shed 5 bases and J shed 8 bases, with 15 bases lying between them. CDR3 nucleotides: TGTGCCAGCAGTCCCCAGAATCCGAGGGGGGAGCTGTTTTTT. Residues: CASSPQNPRGELFF.

This clonotype has a count of ten or more. The chain uses TRBV7-2 and TRBJ2-5, with TRBD2 as a possible D gene (6 bases). The germline V gene has CDR1 SGHTA and CDR2 FQGNSA. The CDR3 loop spans 14 amino acids. Trimming left V 4 bases short and J 4 bases short, with 13 bases between. CDR3 in amino acids: CASSSGGARETQYF. The CDR3 DNA reads as TGTGCCAGCAGCTCCGGAGGGGCGAGAGAGACCCAGTACTTC.

This clonotype has a handful of counts. V is TRBV30 and J is TRBJ2-2; 8 bases map to TRBD1. The CDR3 spans 15 residues. The germline gives CDR1 GTSNPN, CDR2 SVGIG (reference sequence). The CDR3 loop reads CASAQGVLGTGELFF. Written as DNA, the CDR3 is TGTGCTTCGGCACAGGGGGTTCTGGGCACCGGGGAGCTGTTTTTT.

This rearrangement joins TRBV19 to TRBJ1-1; 8 bases are shared with TRBD1. This CDR3 contains 15 residues. From germline, CDR1 is LNHDA and CDR2 SQIVND (reference sequence). Trimming cost V 3 bases and J 11 bases; bases outside gene matches: 14. CDR3: CASSIDSQGGVGAFF. CDR3 DNA: TGTGCCAGTAGTATTGATTCACAGGGGGGAGTTGGCGCTTTCTTT.

This clonotype was recorded at least ten times. This rearrangement joins TRBV6-1 to TRBJ2-7, with D possibly being TRBD2 (5 bases). The CDR3 totals 14 residues. V lost 6 bases to trimming and J lost 0 bases, with 12 bases between them. Germline V CDR1 and CDR2: MNHNS, SASEGT. Here the CDR3 DNA reads TGTGCCAGCAGCCCCCAGCGGAACTCCTACGAGCAGTACTTC. Translation gives CASSPQRNSYEQYF.

This clonotype was observed many times. This sequence joins TRBV2 and TRBJ1-1; 8 positions match TRBD1. The CDR3 totals 14 residues. V shed 5 bases, J shed 1 base, and the junction held 3 bases outside the gene matches. Germline assignment: CDR1 SNHLY and CDR2 FYNNEI. The CDR3 DNA reads TGTGCCAGCAGTTCGACAGGGGAGAACACTGAAGCTTTCTTT. Translation: CASSSTGENTEAFF.

This clonotype was counted at least ten times. CDR3 amino acids: CSARAAGSTEAGANEQFF. The DNA of the CDR3 is TGCAGTGCTAGAGCGGCCGGGAGTACAGAGGCAGGGGCCAATGAGCAGTTCTTC. V is TRBV20-1 and J is TRBJ2-1; TRBD1 or TRBD2 may be the D gene (6 bases each). Trimming left V 1 base short and J 6 bases short, with 25 bases between. The CDR3 covers 18 residues. The germline V gene has CDR1 DFQATT and CDR2 SNEGSKA (reference sequence).